This T cell receptor (beta chain) was sequenced for a study of identical twins. This clonotype was detected only a few times. TCRdb itself ran the 5' RACE reads through MiXCR, one entry per CDR3 protein. In the table there are about 330,000 distinct CDR3 sequences, 12% of which are singletons. CDR1 and CDR2 from the germline V gene are MNHNS and SASEGT. Between the trimmed V and J ends, which lost 6 bases and 1 base, there was a span of 12 bases. This CDR3 spans 14 amino acids. These data also formed part of another study, on yellow fever vaccine responses in identical twins.

This TCR came from a woman between 18 and 30 years old in good health. This sequence joins TRBV6-1 and TRBJ2-5; D not certain. Sequencing used CD8+ T cells sorted from blood. CDR3 coding DNA: TGTGCCAGCAGCATACCGTCGTTCCAAGAGACCCAGTACTTC. Protein product: CASSIPSFQETQYF.